This TCR beta chain stems from a study of T cells in Graves' hyperthyroidism and ophthalmopathy. The study's findings and limits: Peripheral blood also featured most of the thyroid clonotypes expanded above 0.001.

Using RNA transcripts as the source, TCR beta CDR3 regions were amplified. Primed by the HTBI set, a first-round RT-PCR was run on the TCR CDR3. TCRdb reprocessed the multiplex PCR reads via MiXCR and lists one record per CDR3 protein. This sample yields about 400,000 distinct CDR3 sequences, of which over 12% are seen a single time; under 30% belongs to the top ten. This clonotype came up a few times. The antigen is unknown. J was trimmed by 2 bases and V by 8 bases; bases with no gene match: 11. CDR1 and CDR2 (germline): MGHDK, SYGVNS. The CDR3 has 17 residues. Exclusion of patients followed from uncontrolled infection, other autoimmune disease, pregnancy or lactation. Clinical symptoms, serum thyroxine, TRAb, thyroid ultrasound and orbital computed tomography informed diagnoses. A roughly 9.3 ml volume of fresh peripheral blood provided the PBMCs.

V is TRBV25-1 and J is TRBJ2-6; 8 nucleotides match TRBD1. Material for sequencing was blood. The receptor's source is a man aged 50 to 59 with Graves' ophthalmopathy. The CDR3 region has the DNA TGTGCCAGCGCATGGACAGGGAAGGGGACTGGGGCCAACGTCCTGACTTTC. It is translated as CASAWTGKGTGANVLTF.